This entry features one T cell receptor beta chain sequence. The participants were between about 18 and 100 years old and came from under 25 US areas. Symptom resolution, clearance, or two negative PCRs marked donors in Cohort 3 as recovered. Some clones are missing from TCRdb's copy, which holds only in-frame ones; the method was immunoSEQ multiplex PCR. The sample carries 200,000 to 300,000 clones, 86% recorded once. This entry comes from a study of blood T cell repertoires in COVID-19. Study information: COVID-19 samples from acute and convalescent phases originated in the United States, Italy and Spain. T cells, B-cell-depleted T cells, or PBMCs provided the cDNA or gDNA that served as material.

This CDR3 is 16 amino acids long. With 5 bases clipped from V and 5 bases from J, the junction kept 9 bases outside the gene matches. Germline CDR1 is MNHEY and CDR2 is SMNVEV (reference sequence). This chain connects TRBV27 to TRBJ1-5, with TRBD1 matching 10 bases. Sample: PBMCs or T cells enriched from blood (not recorded which). The source of this sequence is a young woman who had recovered from COVID-19. CDR3 residues: CASSPTGQGNHQPQHF. The CDR3 coding sequence is TGTGCCAGCAGTCCTACGGGACAGGGGAACCATCAGCCCCAGCATTTT.